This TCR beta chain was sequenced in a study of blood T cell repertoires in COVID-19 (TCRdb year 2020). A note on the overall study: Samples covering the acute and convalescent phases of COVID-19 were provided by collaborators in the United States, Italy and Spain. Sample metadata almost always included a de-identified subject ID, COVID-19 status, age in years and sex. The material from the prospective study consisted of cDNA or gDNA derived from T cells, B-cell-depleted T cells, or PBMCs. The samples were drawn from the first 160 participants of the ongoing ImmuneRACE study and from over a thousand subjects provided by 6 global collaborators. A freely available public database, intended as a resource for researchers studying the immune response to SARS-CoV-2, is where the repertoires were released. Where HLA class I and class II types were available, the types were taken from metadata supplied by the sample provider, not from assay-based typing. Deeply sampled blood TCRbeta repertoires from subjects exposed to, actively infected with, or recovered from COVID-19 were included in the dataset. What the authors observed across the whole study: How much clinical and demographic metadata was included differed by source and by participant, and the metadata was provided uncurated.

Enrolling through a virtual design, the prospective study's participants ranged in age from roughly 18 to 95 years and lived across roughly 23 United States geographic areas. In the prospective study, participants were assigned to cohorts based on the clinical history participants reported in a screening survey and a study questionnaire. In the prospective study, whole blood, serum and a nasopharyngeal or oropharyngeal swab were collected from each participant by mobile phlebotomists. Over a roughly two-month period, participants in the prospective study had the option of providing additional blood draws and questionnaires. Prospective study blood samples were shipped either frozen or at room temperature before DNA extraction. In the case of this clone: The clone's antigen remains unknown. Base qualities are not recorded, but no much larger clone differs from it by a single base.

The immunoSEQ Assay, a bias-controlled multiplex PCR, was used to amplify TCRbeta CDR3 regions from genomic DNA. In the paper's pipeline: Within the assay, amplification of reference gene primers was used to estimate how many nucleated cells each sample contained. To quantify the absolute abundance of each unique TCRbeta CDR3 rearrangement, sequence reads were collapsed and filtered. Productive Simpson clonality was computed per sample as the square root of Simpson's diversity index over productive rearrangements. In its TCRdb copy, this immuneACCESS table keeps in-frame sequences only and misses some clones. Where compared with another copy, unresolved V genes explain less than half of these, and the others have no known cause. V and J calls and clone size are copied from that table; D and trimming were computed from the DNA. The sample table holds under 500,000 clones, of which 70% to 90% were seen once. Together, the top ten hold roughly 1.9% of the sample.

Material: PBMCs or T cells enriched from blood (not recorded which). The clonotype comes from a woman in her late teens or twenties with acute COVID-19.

The nucleotide sequence reads TGTGCCAGCAGCTTTCAAGCCACCGGGGAGCTGTTTTTT. It codes for CASSFQATGELFF. This sequence uses TRBV7-9 and TRBJ2-2; no D gene call is confident. The CDR3 spans 13 residues, from the cysteine through the phenylalanine. This entry keeps only the CDR3 DNA: 39 bases, framed from base 1. Looking up the germline V gene (reference sequence) yields CDR1 SEHNR and CDR2 FQNEAQ. A distance of 6 bases separates the germline ends of V and J, which lose 3 bases and 4 bases respectively.